This T cell receptor (beta chain) originates from a study of T cell responses to AZD1222 COVID-19 vaccine. At the level of the study: Both about-4-week and about-12-week second-dose recipients were combined. Study-wide findings and caveats: All repertoire sampling was performed exclusively after the peak T cell response. Most donors were white British, females outnumbered males, and clonal diversity was possibly underestimated.

To note about this clone: Its antigen is as yet unknown.

The CDR3 is made up of 15 amino acids. Deletions cut 1 base from V and 9 bases from J, with 17 bases between. Germline V lookup: CDR1 SGHRS, CDR2 YFSETQ. The protocol was immunoSEQ multiplex PCR, while the TCRdb copy is restricted to in-frame clones and leaves out a portion. The sample has 120,000 to 150,000 clones, around 90% seen once. This receptor was identified in an adult in good health. The input for sequencing was peripheral blood, taken on day 0 of AZD1222 vaccination. The chain employs TRBV5-1 and TRBJ2-1; D may be TRBD2 (5 bases). CDR3 amino acids: CASSLSGIRGSEQFF. CDR3 nucleotides: TGCGCCAGCAGCTTGTCGGGGATTCGAGGGAGTGAGCAGTTCTTC.